This T cell receptor beta chain is drawn from a study of T cell repertoires in cytomegalovirus infection. The wider study: Public signatures in TCR beta pointed to CMV infection and matching HLA type.

Study results and limitations: HLA-C-restricted CMV-specific TCR beta clonotypes were dominant in the ex vivo response. Adding up the frequency of public TCR beta families identified people who carried CMV plus the relevant HLA.

A few counts support this clonotype. Its antigen is currently unknown. TCRdb re-called the reads through MiXCR, storing one row per CDR3 protein. Of a few hundred thousand distinct CDR3 sequences listed, roughly 43% are singletons. The V end was cut by 5 bases, the J end by 8 bases, with 21 bases between. This CDR3 region has 15 residues. CDR1 ENHRY and CDR2 SYGVKD come from the germline V gene. This TCR came from a human donor in good health (CMV status not recorded). Some clones in this sample may be carry-over from other donors' samples. The chain combines TRBV10-3 with TRBJ1-2; TRBD1 might be the D (5 bases). This specimen was cultured PBMCs, taken from culture after CMV antigen stimulation. CDR3 coding DNA: TGTGCCATCAGTAATACCGGGACCCAAAAGCCGGGCTACACCTTC. Translation: CAISNTGTQKPGYTF.